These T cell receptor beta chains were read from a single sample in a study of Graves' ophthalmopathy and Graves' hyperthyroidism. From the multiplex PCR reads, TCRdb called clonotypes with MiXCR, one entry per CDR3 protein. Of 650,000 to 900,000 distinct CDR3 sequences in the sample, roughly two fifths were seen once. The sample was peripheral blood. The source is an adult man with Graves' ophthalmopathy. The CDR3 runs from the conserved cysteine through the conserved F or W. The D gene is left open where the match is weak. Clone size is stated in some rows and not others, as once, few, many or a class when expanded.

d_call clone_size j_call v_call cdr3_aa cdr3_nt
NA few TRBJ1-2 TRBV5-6 CASSPAGGHGYTF TGTGCCAGCAGCCCCGCGGGGGGCCATGGCTACACCTTC
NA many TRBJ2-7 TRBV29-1 CSVEDLPGSSYEQYF TGCAGCGTTGAAGATCTGCCAGGGAGCTCCTACGAGCAGTACTTC
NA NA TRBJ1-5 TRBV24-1 CASSPLPGGASNQPQHF TGTGCCAGCAGCCCGCTCCCTGGGGGGGCTAGCAATCAGCCCCAGCATTTT
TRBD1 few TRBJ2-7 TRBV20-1 CSARPPDRARYEQYF TGCAGTGCTAGACCGCCTGACAGGGCCCGGTACGAGCAGTACTTC
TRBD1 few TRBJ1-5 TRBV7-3 CASSHSRWGDRGRNQPQHF TGCGCCAGCAGCCACTCACGGTGGGGCGACAGGGGACGCAATCAGCCCCAGCATTTT
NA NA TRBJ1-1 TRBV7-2 CASSSEGRTTAVNTEAFF TGTGCCAGCAGCTCAGAGGGGAGGACCACAGCCGTCAACACTGAAGCTTTCTTT
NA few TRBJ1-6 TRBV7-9 CASSSGSSDNSPLHF TGTGCCAGCAGTTCGGGGTCATCGGATAATTCACCCCTCCACTTT
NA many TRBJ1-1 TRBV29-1 CSGGRANTEAFF TGCAGCGGGGGACGGGCGAACACTGAAGCTTTCTTT
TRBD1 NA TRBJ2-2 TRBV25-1 CASSERDRVSVGELFF TGTGCCAGCAGTGAAAGGGACAGGGTGTCCGTCGGGGAGCTGTTTTTT
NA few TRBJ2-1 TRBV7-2 CASSPNMGEQFF TGTGCCAGCAGCCCAAATATGGGTGAGCAGTTCTTC
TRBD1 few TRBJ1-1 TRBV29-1 CSVSGQATEAFF TGCAGCGTTTCAGGACAGGCCACTGAAGCTTTCTTT
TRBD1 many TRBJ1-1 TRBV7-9 CASSLFGQGDTEAFF TGTGCCAGCAGCCTATTCGGACAGGGAGATACTGAAGCTTTCTTT
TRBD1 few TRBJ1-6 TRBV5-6 CASSWGTGSSPLHF TGTGCCAGCAGCTGGGGGACAGGGAGTTCACCCCTCCACTTT
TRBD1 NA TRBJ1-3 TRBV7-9 CASSYRGFGNTIYF TGTGCCAGCAGCTACAGGGGGTTCGGAAACACCATATATTTT
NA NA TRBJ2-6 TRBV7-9 CASSLGGLTGANVLTF TGTGCCAGCAGCTTAGGGGGGCTAACTGGGGCCAACGTCCTGACTTTC
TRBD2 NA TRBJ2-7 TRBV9 CASSVEAGVHYEQYF TGTGCCAGCAGCGTAGAGGCGGGGGTGCACTACGAGCAGTACTTC
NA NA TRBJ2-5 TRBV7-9 CASSLGASADQPQYF TGTGCCAGCAGCTTAGGGGCATCAGCGGATCAGCCCCAGTACTTC
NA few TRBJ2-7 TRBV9 CASSVVFASEPLLTYEQYF TGTGCCAGCAGCGTAGTCTTCGCTAGCGAACCCTTACTTACCTACGAGCAGTACTTC
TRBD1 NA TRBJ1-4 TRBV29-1 CSGETGRTTEKLFF TGCAGCGGAGAGACAGGGCGTACTACTGAAAAACTGTTTTTT
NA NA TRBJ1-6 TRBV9 CASSPRPISSYNSPLHF TGTGCCAGCAGCCCCCGACCGATAAGCTCCTATAATTCACCCCTCCACTTT
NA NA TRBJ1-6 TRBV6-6 CASRARENSPLHF TGTGCCAGCAGGGCCAGGGAAAATTCACCCCTCCACTTT
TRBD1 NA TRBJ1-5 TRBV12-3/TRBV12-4 CASCGQGIRQPQHF TGTGCCAGCTGTGGACAGGGTATCCGTCAGCCCCAGCATTTT
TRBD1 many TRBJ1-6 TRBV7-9 CASSQAAGGTPLHF TGTGCCAGCAGCCAGGCCGCAGGGGGGACACCCCTCCACTTT
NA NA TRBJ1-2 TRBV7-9 CASSQVTASISNGYTF TGTGCCAGCAGCCAAGTTACAGCGTCGATTTCTAATGGCTACACCTTC
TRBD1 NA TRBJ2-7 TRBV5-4 CASGLGTAIYEQYF TGTGCCAGCGGACTGGGGACAGCGATTTACGAGCAGTACTTC
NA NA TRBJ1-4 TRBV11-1 CASSFFAGLGEKLFF TGTGCCAGCAGTTTTTTTGCAGGGTTGGGTGAAAAACTGTTTTTT
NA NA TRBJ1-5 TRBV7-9 CASSSTTGAGNQPQHF TGTGCCAGCAGCTCCACCACGGGGGCCGGCAATCAGCCCCAGCATTTT
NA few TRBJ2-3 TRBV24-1 CATSDSSVVGTDTQYF TGTGCCACCAGTGACTCGAGTGTAGTAGGCACAGATACGCAGTATTTT
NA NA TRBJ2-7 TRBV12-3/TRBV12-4 CASSLGRSMYEQYF TGTGCCAGCAGTTTGGGCAGGTCGATGTACGAGCAGTACTTC
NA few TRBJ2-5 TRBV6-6 CASSASPKETQYF TGTGCCAGCAGTGCTAGCCCCAAAGAGACCCAGTACTTC
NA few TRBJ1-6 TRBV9 CASSQDHNSPLHF TGTGCCAGCAGCCAAGACCATAATTCACCCCTCCACTTT
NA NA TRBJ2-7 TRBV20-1 CSVKAVGFYEQYF TGCAGTGTGAAGGCGGTAGGGTTTTATGAGCAGTACTTC
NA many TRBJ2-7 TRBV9 CASSDTDAAYEQYF TGTGCCAGCAGCGATACTGATGCAGCCTACGAGCAGTACTTC
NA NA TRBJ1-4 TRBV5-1 CASSPVGHSNEKLFF TGCGCCAGCAGCCCGGTTGGGCATTCTAATGAAAAACTGTTTTTT
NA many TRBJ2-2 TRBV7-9 CASSQRDTGELFF TGTGCCAGCAGCCAGAGGGACACCGGGGAGCTGTTTTTT
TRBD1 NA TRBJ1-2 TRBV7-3 CASSLVRDSLAKGGYTF TGTGCCAGCAGCTTAGTGCGGGACAGCTTAGCTAAGGGAGGCTACACCTTC
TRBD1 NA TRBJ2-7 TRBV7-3 CASSPRDRKYEQYF TGTGCCAGCAGCCCCCGGGACAGAAAATACGAGCAATACTTC
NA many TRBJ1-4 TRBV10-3 CAISGRPLEKLFF TGTGCCATCAGTGGTCGTCCCTTGGAAAAACTGTTTTTT
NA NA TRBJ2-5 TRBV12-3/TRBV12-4 CASSSRALKTLYF TGTGCCAGCAGTTCCCGGGCCCTAAAGACCCTGTACTTC
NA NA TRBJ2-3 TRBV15 CATSRDLTSTDTQYF TGTGCCACCAGCAGAGATCTGACTAGCACAGATACGCAGTATTTT
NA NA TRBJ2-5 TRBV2 CASSWEGGGETQYF TGTGCCAGCAGCTGGGAGGGAGGGGGCGAGACCCAGTACTTC